What follows is one TCR beta chain and its context. Extraction yielded at least 5 micrograms of total RNA per sample. The data were taken from a study of blood T cells in healthy people across ages. Combining a sample-barcoded 5' primer with a J-beta primer mix, a second PCR ran for roughly 7 to 11 cycles. One entry per CDR3 protein results from TCRdb running MiXCR on the 5' RACE reads. Among 1.5 million to 2 million distinct CDR3 sequences, roughly 52% were seen once, and the ten largest hold 2% to 2.5%. The receptor's source is a middle-aged woman in good health. Sequenced: blood.

The DNA of the CDR3 is TGTGCCAGCAGCTTAAGACAGTCATGGTCGGGAGAGCAGTACTTC. Translation gives CASSLRQSWSGEQYF. The gene calls are TRBV5-6 and TRBJ2-7; D may be TRBD1 or TRBD2 (5 bases each). Trimming removed 2 bases from V and 7 bases from J, with 19 bases in between. Germline V gene data show CDR1 as SGHDT and CDR2 as YYEEEE. The CDR3 covers 15 residues.